These T cell receptor beta chains were read from a single sample in a study of blood T cells in healthy people across ages. MiXCR, applied by TCRdb to the 5' RACE reads, yields one record per CDR3 protein. Of about 720,000 distinct CDR3 sequences in the sample, 22% were seen once. The sequenced material came from blood. Receptors were obtained from a man between 65 and 85 years old in good health. The CDR3 runs from the conserved cysteine through the conserved F or W. The D gene is left open where the match is weak. Clone size is not always given. Where it is, it says once, few, many or a class for expanded clones.

clone_size: few; v_call: TRBV18; d_call: TRBD2; j_call: TRBJ2-3; cdr3_aa: CASSPGLAGTQADTQYF; cdr3_nt: TGTGCCAGCTCACCTGGACTAGCGGGGACCCAAGCAGATACGCAGTATTTT
clone_size: NA; v_call: TRBV7-9; d_call: TRBD1; j_call: TRBJ2-7; cdr3_aa: CASSSPRDRHYEQYF; cdr3_nt: TGTGCCAGCAGCTCTCCCCGGGACAGGCACTACGAGCAGTACTTC
clone_size: NA; v_call: TRBV11-2; d_call: NA; j_call: TRBJ1-2; cdr3_aa: CASSLDLLMSYGYTF; cdr3_nt: TGTGCCAGCAGCTTAGATCTTTTGATGTCCTATGGCTACACCTTC
clone_size: many; v_call: TRBV4-2; d_call: NA; j_call: TRBJ1-1; cdr3_aa: CASSQERGRANTEAFF; cdr3_nt: TGTGCCAGCAGCCAAGAGAGAGGCAGGGCGAACACTGAAGCTTTCTTT
clone_size: NA; v_call: TRBV20-1; d_call: TRBD1; j_call: TRBJ2-7; cdr3_aa: CSAMVPDRGISYEQYF; cdr3_nt: TGCAGTGCTATGGTCCCAGACAGGGGGATCTCCTACGAGCAGTACTTC
clone_size: NA; v_call: TRBV10-3; d_call: NA; j_call: TRBJ1-2; cdr3_aa: CAIRDRDGYTF; cdr3_nt: TGTGCCATCAGGGACCGGGATGGCTACACCTTC
clone_size: NA; v_call: TRBV20-1; d_call: NA; j_call: TRBJ1-1; cdr3_aa: CSAPRSMNTEAFF; cdr3_nt: TGCAGTGCCCCCCGGTCGATGAACACTGAAGCTTTCTTT
clone_size: once; v_call: TRBV6-5; d_call: TRBD2; j_call: TRBJ2-3; cdr3_aa: CASSVTSGAKDTQYF; cdr3_nt: TGTGCCAGCAGTGTGACTAGCGGGGCAAAAGATACGCAGTATTTT
clone_size: few; v_call: TRBV20-1; d_call: NA; j_call: TRBJ1-2; cdr3_aa: CSARDFDRNYGYTF; cdr3_nt: TGCAGTGCTAGAGACTTCGACCGAAACTATGGCTACACCTTC
clone_size: few; v_call: TRBV5-1; d_call: NA; j_call: TRBJ1-1; cdr3_aa: CASSSLAGNTEAFF; cdr3_nt: TGCGCCAGCAGCTCCCTGGCAGGGAACACTGAAGCTTTCTTT
clone_size: few; v_call: TRBV7-2; d_call: NA; j_call: TRBJ2-4; cdr3_aa: CASSFGVSKNIQYF; cdr3_nt: TGTGCCAGCAGCTTTGGTGTTAGCAAAAACATTCAGTACTTC
clone_size: NA; v_call: TRBV12-3/TRBV12-4; d_call: NA; j_call: TRBJ2-1; cdr3_aa: CASSNRTAYNEQFF; cdr3_nt: TGTGCCAGCAGTAACAGGACGGCGTACAATGAGCAGTTCTTC
clone_size: NA; v_call: TRBV12-3/TRBV12-4; d_call: TRBD2; j_call: TRBJ2-4; cdr3_aa: CASSPGTSGTILAKNIQYF; cdr3_nt: TGTGCCAGCAGCCCAGGGACTAGCGGGACTATCTTAGCCAAAAACATTCAGTACTTC
clone_size: NA; v_call: TRBV28; d_call: NA; j_call: TRBJ2-4; cdr3_aa: CASSRPSGPMAIQYF; cdr3_nt: TGTGCCAGCAGTAGACCATCCGGGCCGATGGCAATTCAGTACTTC
clone_size: few; v_call: TRBV20-1; d_call: NA; j_call: TRBJ2-5; cdr3_aa: CSARVSDSRETQYF; cdr3_nt: TGCAGTGCTAGAGTTTCGGACTCAAGAGAGACCCAGTACTTC
clone_size: NA; v_call: TRBV3-1; d_call: NA; j_call: TRBJ2-3; cdr3_aa: CASSQGRFTDTQYF; cdr3_nt: TGTGCCAGCAGCCAAGGGCGGTTCACAGATACGCAGTATTTT
clone_size: NA; v_call: TRBV5-5; d_call: NA; j_call: TRBJ1-1; cdr3_aa: CASSLHLRLTTEAFF; cdr3_nt: TGTGCCAGCAGCTTGCACCTGAGGTTGACCACTGAAGCTTTCTTT
clone_size: NA; v_call: TRBV12-3/TRBV12-4; d_call: NA; j_call: TRBJ2-6; cdr3_aa: CASSAPGANVLTF; cdr3_nt: TGTGCCAGCAGCGCGCCTGGGGCCAACGTCCTGACTTTC
clone_size: NA; v_call: TRBV5-1; d_call: NA; j_call: TRBJ2-4; cdr3_aa: CASSLGQPGAKNIQYF; cdr3_nt: TGCGCCAGCAGCTTGGGACAGCCGGGGGCCAAAAACATTCAGTACTTC
clone_size: few; v_call: TRBV12-3/TRBV12-4; d_call: NA; j_call: TRBJ2-3; cdr3_aa: CASSPPAVQDFTDTQYF; cdr3_nt: TGTGCCAGCAGCCCCCCCGCTGTGCAGGATTTCACAGATACGCAGTATTTT
clone_size: NA; v_call: TRBV19; d_call: NA; j_call: TRBJ2-4; cdr3_aa: CASEPTGTKNIQYF; cdr3_nt: TGTGCCAGCGAACCTACAGGGACCAAAAACATTCAGTACTTC
clone_size: NA; v_call: TRBV10-3; d_call: NA; j_call: TRBJ2-3; cdr3_aa: CAISTSSPDTQYF; cdr3_nt: TGTGCCATCAGTACTAGCAGCCCAGATACGCAGTATTTT
clone_size: NA; v_call: TRBV6-6; d_call: NA; j_call: TRBJ1-6; cdr3_aa: CASSYPDFNSPLHF; cdr3_nt: TGTGCCAGCAGTTACCCAGATTTCAATTCACCCCTCCACTTT
clone_size: NA; v_call: TRBV6-5; d_call: NA; j_call: TRBJ2-5; cdr3_aa: CASSYSGLYQETQYF; cdr3_nt: TGTGCCAGCAGTTACTCGGGTCTTTACCAAGAGACCCAGTACTTC
clone_size: NA; v_call: TRBV5-1; d_call: NA; j_call: TRBJ2-7; cdr3_aa: CASSLVQGPYEQYF; cdr3_nt: TGCGCCAGCAGCTTAGTGCAGGGGCCCTACGAGCAGTACTTC
clone_size: many; v_call: TRBV5-6; d_call: TRBD2; j_call: TRBJ2-5; cdr3_aa: CASSLAFSGNWETQYF; cdr3_nt: TGTGCCAGCAGCTTGGCTTTTAGCGGGAACTGGGAGACCCAGTACTTC